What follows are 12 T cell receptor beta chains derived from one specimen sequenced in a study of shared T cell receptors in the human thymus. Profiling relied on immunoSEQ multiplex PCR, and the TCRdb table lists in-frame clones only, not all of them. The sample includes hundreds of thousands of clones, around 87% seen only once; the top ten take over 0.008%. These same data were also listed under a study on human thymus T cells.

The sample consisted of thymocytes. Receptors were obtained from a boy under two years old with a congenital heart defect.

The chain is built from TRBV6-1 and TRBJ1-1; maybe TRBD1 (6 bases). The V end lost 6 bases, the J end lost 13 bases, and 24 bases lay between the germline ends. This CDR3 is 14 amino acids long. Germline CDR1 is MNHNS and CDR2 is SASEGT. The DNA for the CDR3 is TGTGCCAGCAGGAACACCGGGACACCAGATACCCTTTTCTTT. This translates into CASRNTGTPDTLFF.

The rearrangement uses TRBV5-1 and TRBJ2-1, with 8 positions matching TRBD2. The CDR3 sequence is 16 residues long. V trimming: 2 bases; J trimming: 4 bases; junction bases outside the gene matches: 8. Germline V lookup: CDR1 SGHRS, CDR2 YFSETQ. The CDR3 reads CASSLKLAEPYNEQFF. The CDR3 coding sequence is TGCGCCAGCAGCTTAAAACTAGCGGAACCTTACAATGAGCAGTTCTTC. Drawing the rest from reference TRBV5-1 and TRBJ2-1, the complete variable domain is KAGVTQTPRYLIKTRGQQVTLSCSPISGHRSVSWYQQTPGQGLQFLFEYFSETQRNKGNFPGRFSGRQFSNSRSEMNVSTLELGDSALYLCASSLKLAEPYNEQFFGPGTRLTVL.

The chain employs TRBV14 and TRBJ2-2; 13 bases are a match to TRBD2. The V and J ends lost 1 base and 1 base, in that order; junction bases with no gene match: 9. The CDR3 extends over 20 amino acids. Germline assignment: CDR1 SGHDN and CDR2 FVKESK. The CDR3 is CASSQGSRLAGGGNTGELFF. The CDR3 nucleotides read TGTGCCAGCAGCCAAGGCAGCAGACTAGCGGGAGGTGGGAACACCGGGGAGCTGTTTTTT.

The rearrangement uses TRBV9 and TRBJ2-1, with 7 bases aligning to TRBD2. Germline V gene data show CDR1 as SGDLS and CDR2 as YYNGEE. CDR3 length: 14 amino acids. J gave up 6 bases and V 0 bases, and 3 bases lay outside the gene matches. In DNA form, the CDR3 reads TGTGCCAGCAGCGTAGTTGGCGGGGGCAATGAGCAGTTCTTC. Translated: CASSVVGGGNEQFF.

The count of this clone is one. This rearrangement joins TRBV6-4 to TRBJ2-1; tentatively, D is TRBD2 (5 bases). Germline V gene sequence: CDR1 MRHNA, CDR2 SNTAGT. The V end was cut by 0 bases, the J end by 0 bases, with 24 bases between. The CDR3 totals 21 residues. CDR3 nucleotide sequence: TGTGCCAGCAGTGACTCGATATTTAGTAGCGTGCGAAACCGCTCCTACAATGAGCAGTTCTTC. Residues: CASSDSIFSSVRNRSYNEQFF.

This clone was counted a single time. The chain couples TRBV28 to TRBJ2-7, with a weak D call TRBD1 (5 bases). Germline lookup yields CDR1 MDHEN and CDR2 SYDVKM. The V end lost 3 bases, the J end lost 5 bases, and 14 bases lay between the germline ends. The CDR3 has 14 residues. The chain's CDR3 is CASSFPSGSDEQYF. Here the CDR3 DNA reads TGTGCCAGCAGTTTCCCCTCAGGGTCGGACGAGCAGTACTTC.

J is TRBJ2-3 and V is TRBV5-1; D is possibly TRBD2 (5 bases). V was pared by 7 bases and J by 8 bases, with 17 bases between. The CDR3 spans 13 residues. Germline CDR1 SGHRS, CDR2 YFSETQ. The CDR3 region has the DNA TGCGCCAGCTCGATTCCTAGCTTGGGTACGCAGTATTTT. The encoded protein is CASSIPSLGTQYF.

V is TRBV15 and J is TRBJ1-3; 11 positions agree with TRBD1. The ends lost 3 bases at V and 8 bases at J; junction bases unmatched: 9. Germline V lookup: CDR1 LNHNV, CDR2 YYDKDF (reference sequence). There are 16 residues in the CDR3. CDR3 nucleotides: TGTGCCACCAGCAGGGACGGGGACAGGGGGATAGACACCATATATTTT. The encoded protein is CATSRDGDRGIDTIYF.

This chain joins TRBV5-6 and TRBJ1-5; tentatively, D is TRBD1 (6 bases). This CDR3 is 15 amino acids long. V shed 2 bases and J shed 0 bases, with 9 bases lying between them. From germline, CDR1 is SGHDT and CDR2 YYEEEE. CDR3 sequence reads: CASSFWTVSNQPQHF. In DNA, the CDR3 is TGTGCCAGCAGCTTTTGGACAGTTAGCAATCAGCCCCAGCATTTT.

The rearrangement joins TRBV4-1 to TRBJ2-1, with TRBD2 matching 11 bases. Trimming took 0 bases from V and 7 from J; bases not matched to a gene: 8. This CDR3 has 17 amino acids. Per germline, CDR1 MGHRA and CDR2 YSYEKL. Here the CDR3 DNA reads TGCGCCAGCAGCCAAGACCAGGTAGCGGGGGGGCATAATGAGCAGTTCTTC. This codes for CASSQDQVAGGHNEQFF.

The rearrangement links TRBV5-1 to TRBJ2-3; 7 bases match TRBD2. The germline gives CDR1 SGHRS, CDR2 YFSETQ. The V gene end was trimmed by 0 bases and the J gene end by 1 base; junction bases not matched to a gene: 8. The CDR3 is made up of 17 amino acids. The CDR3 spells CASSLVGGEGGTDTQYF. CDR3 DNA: TGCGCCAGCAGCTTGGTTGGGGGGGAGGGCGGCACAGATACGCAGTATTTT.

The CDR3, as DNA: TGCGCCAGCAGCTTGTTCTCTAGCGGGAGTCATAACACCGGGGAGCTGTTTTTT. This translates into CASSLFSSGSHNTGELFF. The chain combines TRBV5-1 with TRBJ2-2; 10 bases agree with TRBD2. The CDR3 is 18 amino acids. Germline CDR1 reads SGHRS; CDR2 reads YFSETQ. Trimming removed 1 base from V and 2 bases from J; junction bases left unmatched: 8.